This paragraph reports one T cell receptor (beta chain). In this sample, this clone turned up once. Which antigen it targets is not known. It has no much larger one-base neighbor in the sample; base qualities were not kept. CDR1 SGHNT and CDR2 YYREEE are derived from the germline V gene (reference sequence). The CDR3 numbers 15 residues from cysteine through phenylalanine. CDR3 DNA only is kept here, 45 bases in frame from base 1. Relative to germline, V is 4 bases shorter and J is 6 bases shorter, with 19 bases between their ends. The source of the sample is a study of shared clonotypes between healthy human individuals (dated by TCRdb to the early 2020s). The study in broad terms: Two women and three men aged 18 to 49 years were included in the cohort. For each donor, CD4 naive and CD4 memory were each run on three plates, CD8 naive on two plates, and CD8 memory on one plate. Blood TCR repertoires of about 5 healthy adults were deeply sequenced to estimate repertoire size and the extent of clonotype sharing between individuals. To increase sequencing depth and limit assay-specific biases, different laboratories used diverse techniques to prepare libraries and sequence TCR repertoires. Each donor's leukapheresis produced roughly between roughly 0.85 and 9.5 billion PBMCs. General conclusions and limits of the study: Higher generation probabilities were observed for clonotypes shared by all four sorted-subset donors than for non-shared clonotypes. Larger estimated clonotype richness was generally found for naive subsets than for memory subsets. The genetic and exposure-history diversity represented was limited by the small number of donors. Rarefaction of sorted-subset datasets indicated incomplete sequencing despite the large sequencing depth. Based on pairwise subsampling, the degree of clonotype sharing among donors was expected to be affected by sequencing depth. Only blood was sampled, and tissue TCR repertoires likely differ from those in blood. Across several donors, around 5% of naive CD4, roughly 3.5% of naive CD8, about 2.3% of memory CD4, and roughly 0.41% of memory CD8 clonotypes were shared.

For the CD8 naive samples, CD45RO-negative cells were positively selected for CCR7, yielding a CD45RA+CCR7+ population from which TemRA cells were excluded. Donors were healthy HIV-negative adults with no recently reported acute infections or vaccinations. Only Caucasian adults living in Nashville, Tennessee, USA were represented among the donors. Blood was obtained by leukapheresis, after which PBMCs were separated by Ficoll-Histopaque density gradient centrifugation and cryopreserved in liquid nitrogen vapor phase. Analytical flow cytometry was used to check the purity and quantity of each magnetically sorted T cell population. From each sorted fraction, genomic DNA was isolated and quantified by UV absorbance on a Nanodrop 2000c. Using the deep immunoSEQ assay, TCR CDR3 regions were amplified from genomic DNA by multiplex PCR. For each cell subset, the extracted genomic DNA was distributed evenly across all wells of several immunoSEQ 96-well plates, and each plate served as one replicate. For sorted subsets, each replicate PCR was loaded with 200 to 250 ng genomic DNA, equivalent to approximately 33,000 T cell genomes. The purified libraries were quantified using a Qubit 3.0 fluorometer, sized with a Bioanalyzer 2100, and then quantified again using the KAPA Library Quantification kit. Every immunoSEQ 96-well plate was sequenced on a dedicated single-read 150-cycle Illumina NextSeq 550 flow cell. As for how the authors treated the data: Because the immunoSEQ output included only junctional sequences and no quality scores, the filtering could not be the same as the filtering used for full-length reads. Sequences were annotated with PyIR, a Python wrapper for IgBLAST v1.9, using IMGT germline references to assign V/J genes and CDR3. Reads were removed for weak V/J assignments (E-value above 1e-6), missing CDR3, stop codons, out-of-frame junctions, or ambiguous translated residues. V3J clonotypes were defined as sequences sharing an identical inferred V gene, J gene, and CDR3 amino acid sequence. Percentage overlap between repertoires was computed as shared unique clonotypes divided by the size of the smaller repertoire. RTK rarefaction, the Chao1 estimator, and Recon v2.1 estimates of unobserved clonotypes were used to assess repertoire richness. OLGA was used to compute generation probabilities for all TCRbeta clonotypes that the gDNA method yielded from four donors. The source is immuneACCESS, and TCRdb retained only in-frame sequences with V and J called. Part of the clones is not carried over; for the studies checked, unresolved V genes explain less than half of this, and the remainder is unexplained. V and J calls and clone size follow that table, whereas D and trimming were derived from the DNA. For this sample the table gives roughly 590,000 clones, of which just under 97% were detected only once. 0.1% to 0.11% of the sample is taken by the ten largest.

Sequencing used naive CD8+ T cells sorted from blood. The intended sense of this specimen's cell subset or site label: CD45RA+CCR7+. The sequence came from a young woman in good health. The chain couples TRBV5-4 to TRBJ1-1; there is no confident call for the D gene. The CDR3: CASSVDLGSTAEAFF. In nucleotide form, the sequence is TGTGCCAGCAGCGTTGATCTCGGGTCGACGGCTGAAGCTTTCTTT.